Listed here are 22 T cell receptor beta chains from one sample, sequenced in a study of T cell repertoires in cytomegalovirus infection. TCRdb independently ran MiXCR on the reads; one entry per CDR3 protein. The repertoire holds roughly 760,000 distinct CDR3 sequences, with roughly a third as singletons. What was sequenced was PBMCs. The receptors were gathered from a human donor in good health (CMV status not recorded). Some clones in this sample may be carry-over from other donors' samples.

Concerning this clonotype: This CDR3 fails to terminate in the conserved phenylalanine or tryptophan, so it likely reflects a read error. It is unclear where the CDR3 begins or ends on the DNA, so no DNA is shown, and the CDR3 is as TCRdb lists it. The CDR3: CASSYSRTGSNTGEMFC. The rearrangement uses TRBV6-5 and TRBJ2-2; the listed D gene, TRBD1, was not tested against the DNA. The CDR3 length is 17 residues, termini included. Germline loops: CDR1 MNHEY, CDR2 SVGAGI.

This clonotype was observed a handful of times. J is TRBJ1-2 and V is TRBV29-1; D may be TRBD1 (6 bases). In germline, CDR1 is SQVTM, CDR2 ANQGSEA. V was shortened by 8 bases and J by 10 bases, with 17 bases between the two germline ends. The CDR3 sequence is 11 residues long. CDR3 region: CSLRIGGLYTF. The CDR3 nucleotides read TGCAGCTTAAGGATTGGGGGGCTCTACACCTTC.

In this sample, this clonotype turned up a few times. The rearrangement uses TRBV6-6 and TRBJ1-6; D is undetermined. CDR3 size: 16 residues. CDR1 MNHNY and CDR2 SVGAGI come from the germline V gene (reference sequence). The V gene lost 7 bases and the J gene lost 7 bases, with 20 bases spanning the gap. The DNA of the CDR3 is TGTGCCAGCAAAACGGAGGAACTCCTAGTGAATTCACCCCTCCACTTT. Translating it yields CASKTEELLVNSPLHF.

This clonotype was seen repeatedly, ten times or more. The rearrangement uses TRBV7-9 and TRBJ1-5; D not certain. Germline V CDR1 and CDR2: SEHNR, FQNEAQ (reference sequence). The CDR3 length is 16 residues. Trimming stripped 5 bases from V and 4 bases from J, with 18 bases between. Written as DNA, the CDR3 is TGTGCCAGCAGCCCCGAGCTTACCGGGCCTAATCAGCCCCAGCATTTT. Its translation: CASSPELTGPNQPQHF.

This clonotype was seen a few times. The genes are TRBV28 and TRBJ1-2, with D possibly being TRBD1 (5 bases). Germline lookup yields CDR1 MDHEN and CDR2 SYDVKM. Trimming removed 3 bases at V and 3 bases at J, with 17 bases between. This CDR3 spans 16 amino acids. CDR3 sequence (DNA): TGTGCCAGCAGTTTCCCCCGGGGGGGTCCTGACTATGGCTACACCTTC. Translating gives CASSFPRGGPDYGYTF.

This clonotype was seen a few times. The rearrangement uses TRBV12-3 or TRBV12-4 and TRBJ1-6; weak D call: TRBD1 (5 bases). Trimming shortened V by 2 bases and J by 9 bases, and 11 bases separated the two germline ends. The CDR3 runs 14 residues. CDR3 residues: CASSLSRVSSPLHF. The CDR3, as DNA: TGTGCCAGCAGTTTATCCAGGGTCAGTTCACCCCTCCACTTT.

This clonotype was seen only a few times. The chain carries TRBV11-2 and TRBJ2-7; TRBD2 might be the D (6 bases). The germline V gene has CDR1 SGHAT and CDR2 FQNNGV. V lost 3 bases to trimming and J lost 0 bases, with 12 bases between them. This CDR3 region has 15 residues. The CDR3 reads CASSLEGASSYEQYF. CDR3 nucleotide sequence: TGTGCCAGCAGCTTGGAGGGAGCGTCCTCCTACGAGCAGTACTTC.

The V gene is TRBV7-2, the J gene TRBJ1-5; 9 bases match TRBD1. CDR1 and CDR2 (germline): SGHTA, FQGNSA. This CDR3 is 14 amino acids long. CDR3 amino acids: CARSWGQGGQPQHF. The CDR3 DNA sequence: TGTGCAAGAAGCTGGGGACAGGGAGGTCAGCCCCAGCATTTT.

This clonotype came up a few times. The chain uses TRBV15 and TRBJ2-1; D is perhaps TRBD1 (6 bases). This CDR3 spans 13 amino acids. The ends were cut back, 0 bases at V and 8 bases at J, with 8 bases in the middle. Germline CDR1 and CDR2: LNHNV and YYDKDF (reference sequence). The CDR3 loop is CATSRDRGHEQFF. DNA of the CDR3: TGTGCCACCAGCAGAGACAGGGGACATGAGCAGTTCTTC.

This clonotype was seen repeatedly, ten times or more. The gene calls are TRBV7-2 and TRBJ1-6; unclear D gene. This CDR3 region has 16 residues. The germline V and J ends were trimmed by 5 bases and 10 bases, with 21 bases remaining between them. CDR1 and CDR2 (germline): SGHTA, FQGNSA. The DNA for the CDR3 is TGTGCCAGCAGCCGAGCCCCACCGGACTTGGTCTCACCCCTCCACTTT. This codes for CASSRAPPDLVSPLHF. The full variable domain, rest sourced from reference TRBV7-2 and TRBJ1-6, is GAGVSQSPSNKVTEKGKDVELRCDPISGHTALYWYRQSLGQGLEFLIYFQGNSAPDKSGLPSDRFSAERTGGSVSTLTIQRTQQEDSAVYLCASSRAPPDLVSPLHFGNGTRLTVT.

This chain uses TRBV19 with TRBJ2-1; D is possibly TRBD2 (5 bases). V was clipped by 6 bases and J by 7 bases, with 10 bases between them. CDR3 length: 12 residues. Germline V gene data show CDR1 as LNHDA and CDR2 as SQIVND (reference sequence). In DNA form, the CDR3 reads TGTGCCAGTAGAATGGGCGGGAATGAGCAGTTCTTC. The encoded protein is CASRMGGNEQFF.

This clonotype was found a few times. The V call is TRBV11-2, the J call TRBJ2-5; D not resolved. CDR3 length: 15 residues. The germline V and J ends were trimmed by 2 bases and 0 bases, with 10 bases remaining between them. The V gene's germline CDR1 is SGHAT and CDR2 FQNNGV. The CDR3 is CASSLWNSYQETQYF. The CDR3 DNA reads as TGTGCCAGCAGCTTATGGAACAGTTACCAAGAGACCCAGTACTTC.

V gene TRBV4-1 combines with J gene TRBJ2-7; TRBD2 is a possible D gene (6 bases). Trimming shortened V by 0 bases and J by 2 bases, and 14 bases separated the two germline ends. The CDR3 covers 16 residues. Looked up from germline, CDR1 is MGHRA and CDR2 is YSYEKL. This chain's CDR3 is CASSQDLASATYEQYF. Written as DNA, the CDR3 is TGCGCCAGCAGCCAAGATCTGGCTAGCGCGACCTACGAGCAGTACTTC.

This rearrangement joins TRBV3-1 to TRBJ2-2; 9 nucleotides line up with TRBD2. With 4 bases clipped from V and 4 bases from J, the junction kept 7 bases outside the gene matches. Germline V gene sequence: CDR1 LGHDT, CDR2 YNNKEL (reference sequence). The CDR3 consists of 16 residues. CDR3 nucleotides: TGTGCCAGCAGCCCCCAGGCGGGGGGGCCCACCGGGGAGCTGTTTTTT. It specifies CASSPQAGGPTGELFF.

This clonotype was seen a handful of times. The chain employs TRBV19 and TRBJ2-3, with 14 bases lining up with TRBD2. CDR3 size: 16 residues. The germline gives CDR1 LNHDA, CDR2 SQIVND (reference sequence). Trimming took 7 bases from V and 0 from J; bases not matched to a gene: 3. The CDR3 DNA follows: TGTGCCAGTACTCGACTAGCGGGGGGGAGCACAGATACGCAGTATTTT. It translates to CASTRLAGGSTDTQYF.

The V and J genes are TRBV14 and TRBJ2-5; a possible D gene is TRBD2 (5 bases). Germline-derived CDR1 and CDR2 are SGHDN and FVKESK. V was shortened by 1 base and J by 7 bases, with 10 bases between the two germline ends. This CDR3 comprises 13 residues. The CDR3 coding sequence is TGTGCCAGCAGCCAAGTTCCAGAGGGGACCCAGTACTTC. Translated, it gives CASSQVPEGTQYF.

In DNA form, the CDR3 reads TGTGCCAGCAGTACCCCGGGCCCCTGGGAGCAGTACTTC. It yields the protein CASSTPGPWEQYF. The V and J genes are TRBV12-3 or TRBV12-4 and TRBJ2-7, with unresolved D. This CDR3 has 13 amino acids. V dropped 5 bases and J dropped 7 bases, with 15 bases sitting between them.

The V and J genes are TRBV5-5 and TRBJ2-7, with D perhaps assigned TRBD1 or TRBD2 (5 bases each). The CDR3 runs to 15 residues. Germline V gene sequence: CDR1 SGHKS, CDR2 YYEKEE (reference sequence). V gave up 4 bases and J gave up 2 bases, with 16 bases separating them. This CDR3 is CASSPGPVLPYEQYF. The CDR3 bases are TGTGCCAGCAGCCCGGGACCGGTACTCCCCTACGAGCAGTACTTC. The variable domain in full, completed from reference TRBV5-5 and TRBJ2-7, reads DAGVTQSPTHLIKTRGQQVTLRCSPISGHKSVSWYQQVLGQGPQFIFQYYEKEERGRGNFPDRFSARQFPNYSSELNVNALLLGDSALYLCASSPGPVLPYEQYFGPGTRLTVT.

The CDR3 DNA follows: TGTGCCAGCAGCTCGCTTAACCTAGCGGGATTCGCTGGGGAGCTGTTTTTT. The encoded protein is CASSSLNLAGFAGELFF. The gene calls are TRBV5-4 and TRBJ2-2; 9 bases match TRBD2. The CDR3 is 17 amino acids. CDR1 SGHNT and CDR2 YYREEE come from the germline V gene (reference sequence). Losses at the gene ends were 3 bases for V and 8 bases for J; bases not matched to a gene: 14.

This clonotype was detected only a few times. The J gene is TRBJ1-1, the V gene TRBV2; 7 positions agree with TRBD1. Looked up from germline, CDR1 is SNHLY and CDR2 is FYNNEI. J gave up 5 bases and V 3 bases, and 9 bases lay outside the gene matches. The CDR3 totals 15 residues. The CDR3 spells CASSDARGRATEAFF. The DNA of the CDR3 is TGTGCCAGCAGTGACGCGAGGGGGCGGGCAACTGAAGCTTTCTTT. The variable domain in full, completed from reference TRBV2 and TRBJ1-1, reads EPEVTQTPSHQVTQMGQEVILRCVPISNHLYFYWYRQILGQKVEFLVSFYNNEISEKSEIFDDQFSVERPDGSNFTLKIRSTKLEDSAMYFCASSDARGRATEAFFGQGTRLTVV.

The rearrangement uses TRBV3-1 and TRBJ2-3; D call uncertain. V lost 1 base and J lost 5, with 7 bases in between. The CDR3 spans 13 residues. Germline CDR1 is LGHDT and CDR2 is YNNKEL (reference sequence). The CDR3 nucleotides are TGTGCCAGCAGCCAAGGATCGAGAGATACGCAGTATTTT. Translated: CASSQGSRDTQYF.

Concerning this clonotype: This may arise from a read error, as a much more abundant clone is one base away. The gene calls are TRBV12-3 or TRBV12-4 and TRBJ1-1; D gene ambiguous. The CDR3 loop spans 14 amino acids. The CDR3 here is CSSSLLGSNTEAFF. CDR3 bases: TGTTCCAGCAGTCTCCTCGGTTCGAACACTGAAGCTTTCTTT.